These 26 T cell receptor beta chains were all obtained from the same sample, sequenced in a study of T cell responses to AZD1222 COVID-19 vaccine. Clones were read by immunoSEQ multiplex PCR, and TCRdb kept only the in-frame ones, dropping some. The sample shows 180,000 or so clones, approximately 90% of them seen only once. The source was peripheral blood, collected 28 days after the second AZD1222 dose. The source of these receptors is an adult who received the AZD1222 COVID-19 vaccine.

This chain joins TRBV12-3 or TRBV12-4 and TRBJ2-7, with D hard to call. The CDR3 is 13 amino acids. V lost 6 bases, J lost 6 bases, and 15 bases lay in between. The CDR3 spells CASRGRTTLEQYF. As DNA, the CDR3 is TGTGCCAGCAGGGGCAGAACCACCCTCGAGCAGTACTTC.

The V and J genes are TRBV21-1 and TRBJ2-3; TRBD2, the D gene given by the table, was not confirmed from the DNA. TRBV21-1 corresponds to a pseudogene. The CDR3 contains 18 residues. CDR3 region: CASSKALGGGGHTDTQYF. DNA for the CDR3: TGTGCCAGCAGCAAAGCGCTAGGTGGCGGGGGGCACACAGATACGCAGTATTTT.

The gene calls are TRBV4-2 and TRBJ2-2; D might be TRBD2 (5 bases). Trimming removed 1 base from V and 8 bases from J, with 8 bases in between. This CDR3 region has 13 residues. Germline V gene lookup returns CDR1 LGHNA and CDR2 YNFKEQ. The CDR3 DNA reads TGTGCCAGCAGCCAAGGGAGGTCGGGGGAGCTGTTTTTT. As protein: CASSQGRSGELFF.

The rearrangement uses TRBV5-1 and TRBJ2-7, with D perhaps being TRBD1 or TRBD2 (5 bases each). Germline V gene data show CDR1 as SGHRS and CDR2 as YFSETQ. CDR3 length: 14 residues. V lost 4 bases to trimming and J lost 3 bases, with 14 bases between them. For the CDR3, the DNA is TGCGCCAGCAGCCAGACGGGACGGGTCTACGAGCAGTACTTC. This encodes CASSQTGRVYEQYF. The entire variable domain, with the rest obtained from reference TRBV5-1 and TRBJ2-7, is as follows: KAGVTQTPRYLIKTRGQQVTLSCSPISGHRSVSWYQQTPGQGLQFLFEYFSETQRNKGNFPGRFSGRQFSNSRSEMNVSTLELGDSALYLCASSQTGRVYEQYFGPGTRLTVT.

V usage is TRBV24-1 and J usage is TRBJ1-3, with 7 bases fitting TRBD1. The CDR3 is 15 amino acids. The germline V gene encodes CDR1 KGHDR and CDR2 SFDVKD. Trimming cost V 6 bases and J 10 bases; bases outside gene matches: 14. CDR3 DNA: TGTGCCACCAGTATGATTAGGGACAGCTTAAGGACCATATATTTT. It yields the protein CATSMIRDSLRTIYF.

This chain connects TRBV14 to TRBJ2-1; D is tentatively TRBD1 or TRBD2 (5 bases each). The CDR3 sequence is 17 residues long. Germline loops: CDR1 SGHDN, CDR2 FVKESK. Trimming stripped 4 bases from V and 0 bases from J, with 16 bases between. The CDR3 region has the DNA TGTGCCAGCAGCCCCTGGGACGCAAGAAGCTCCTACAATGAGCAGTTCTTC. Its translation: CASSPWDARSSYNEQFF.

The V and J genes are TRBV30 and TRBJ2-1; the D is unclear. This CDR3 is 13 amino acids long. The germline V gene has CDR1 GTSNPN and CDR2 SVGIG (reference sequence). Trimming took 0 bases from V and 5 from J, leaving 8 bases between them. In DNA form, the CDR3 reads TGTGCCTGGAGTGTCCTTCGGCACAATGAGCAGTTCTTC. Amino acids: CAWSVLRHNEQFF. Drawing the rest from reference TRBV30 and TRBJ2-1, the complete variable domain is SQTIHQWPATLVQPVGSPLSLECTVEGTSNPNLYWYRQAAGRGLQLLFYSVGIGQISSEVPQNLSASRPQDRQFILSSKKLLLSDSGFYLCAWSVLRHNEQFFGPGTRLTVL.

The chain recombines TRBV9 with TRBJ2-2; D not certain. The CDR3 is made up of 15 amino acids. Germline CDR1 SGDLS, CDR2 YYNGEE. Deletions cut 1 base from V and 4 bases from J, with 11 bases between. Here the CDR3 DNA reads TGTGCCAGCAGCGTAACCGGGCATGGCACCGGGGAGCTGTTTTTT. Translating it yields CASSVTGHGTGELFF.

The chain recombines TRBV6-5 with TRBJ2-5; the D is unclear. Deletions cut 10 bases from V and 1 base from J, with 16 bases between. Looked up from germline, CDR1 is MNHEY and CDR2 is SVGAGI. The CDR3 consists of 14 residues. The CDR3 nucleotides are TGTGCCACCCAACCTAAAATCCTCCAAGAGACCCAGTACTTC. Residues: CATQPKILQETQYF.

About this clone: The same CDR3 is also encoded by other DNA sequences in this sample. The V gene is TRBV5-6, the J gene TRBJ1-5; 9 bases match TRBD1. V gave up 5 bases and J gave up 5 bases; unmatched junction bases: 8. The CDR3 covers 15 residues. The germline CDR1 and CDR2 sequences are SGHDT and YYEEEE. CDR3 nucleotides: TGTGCCAGCAGTCGCCGGGACAGGGTTCATCAGCCCCAGCATTTT. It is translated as CASSRRDRVHQPQHF.

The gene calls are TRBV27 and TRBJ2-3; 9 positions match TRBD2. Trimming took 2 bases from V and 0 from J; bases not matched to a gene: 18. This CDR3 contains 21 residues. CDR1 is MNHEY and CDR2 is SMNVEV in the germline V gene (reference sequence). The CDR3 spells CASSLLRQAGGGGLSTDTQYF. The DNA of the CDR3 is TGTGCCAGCAGTTTACTCCGCCAAGCGGGAGGCGGGGGACTCAGCACAGATACGCAGTATTTT.

CDR3 protein: CASSKDRGHVLPAYTF. CDR3 nucleotides: TGTGCCAGTAGTAAGGACAGGGGGCATGTACTCCCCGCTTACACCTTC. The rearrangement joins TRBV19 to TRBJ1-2; 11 bases are a match to TRBD1. The V gene end was trimmed by 4 bases and the J gene end by 11 bases; junction bases not matched to a gene: 15. The germline CDR1 and CDR2 sequences are LNHDA and SQIVND (reference sequence). The CDR3 sequence is 16 residues long.

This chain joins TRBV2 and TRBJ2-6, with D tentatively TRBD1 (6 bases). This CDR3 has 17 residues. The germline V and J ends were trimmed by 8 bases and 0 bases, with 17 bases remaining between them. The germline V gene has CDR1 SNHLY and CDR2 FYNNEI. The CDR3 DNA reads TGTGCCAGCGCCGCCGGACAGCTCAGCTCTGGGGCCAACGTCCTGACTTTC. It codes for CASAAGQLSSGANVLTF.

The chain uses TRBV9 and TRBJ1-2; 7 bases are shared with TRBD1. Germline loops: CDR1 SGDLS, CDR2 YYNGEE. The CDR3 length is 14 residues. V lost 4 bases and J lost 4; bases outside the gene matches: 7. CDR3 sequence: CASSLRQGTYGYTF. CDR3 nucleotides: TGTGCCAGCAGCTTGAGACAGGGCACCTATGGCTACACCTTC.

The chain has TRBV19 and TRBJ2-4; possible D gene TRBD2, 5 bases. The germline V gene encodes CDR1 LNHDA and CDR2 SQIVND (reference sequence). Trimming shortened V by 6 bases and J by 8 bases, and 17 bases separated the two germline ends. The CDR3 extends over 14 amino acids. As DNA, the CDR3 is TGTGCCAGTAGCGGGATACAGTCCTGGGACATTCAGTACTTC. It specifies CASSGIQSWDIQYF.

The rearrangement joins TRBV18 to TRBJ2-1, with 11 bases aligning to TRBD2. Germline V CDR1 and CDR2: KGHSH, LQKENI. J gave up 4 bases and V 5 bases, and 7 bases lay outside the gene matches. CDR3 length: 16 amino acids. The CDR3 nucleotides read TGTGCCAGCTCAAAGACGACTAGCGGGATATACAATGAGCAGTTCTTC. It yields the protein CASSKTTSGIYNEQFF.

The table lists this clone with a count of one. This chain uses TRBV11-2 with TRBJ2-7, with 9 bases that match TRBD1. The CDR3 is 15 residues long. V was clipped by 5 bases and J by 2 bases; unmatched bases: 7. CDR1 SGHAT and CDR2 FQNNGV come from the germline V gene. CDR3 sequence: CASSERDREPYEQYF. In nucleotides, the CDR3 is TGTGCCAGCAGCGAACGGGACAGGGAACCCTACGAGCAGTACTTC.

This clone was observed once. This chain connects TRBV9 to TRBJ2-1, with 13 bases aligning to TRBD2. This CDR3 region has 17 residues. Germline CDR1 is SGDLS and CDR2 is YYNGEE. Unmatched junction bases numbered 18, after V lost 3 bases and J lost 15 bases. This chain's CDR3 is CASSARGDGTSGNIRFF. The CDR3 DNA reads TGTGCCAGCAGCGCCCGTGGAGACGGGACTAGCGGGAATATTCGGTTCTTC.

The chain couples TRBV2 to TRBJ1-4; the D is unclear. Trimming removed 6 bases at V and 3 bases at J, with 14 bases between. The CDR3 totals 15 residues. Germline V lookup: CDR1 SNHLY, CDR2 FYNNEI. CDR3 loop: CASRPHLSPNEKLFF. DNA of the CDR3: TGTGCCAGCAGACCCCACCTAAGCCCTAATGAAAAACTGTTTTTT.

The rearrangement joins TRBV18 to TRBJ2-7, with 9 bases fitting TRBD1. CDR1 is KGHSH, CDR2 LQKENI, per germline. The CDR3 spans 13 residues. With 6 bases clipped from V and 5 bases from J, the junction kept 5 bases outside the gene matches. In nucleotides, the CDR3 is TGTGCCAGCTCTCGGGACAGGGTGGACGAGCAGTACTTC. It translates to CASSRDRVDEQYF.

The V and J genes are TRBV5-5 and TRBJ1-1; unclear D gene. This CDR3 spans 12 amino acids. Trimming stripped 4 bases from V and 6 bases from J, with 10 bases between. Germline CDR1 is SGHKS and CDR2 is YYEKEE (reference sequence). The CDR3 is CASSPTRAEAFF. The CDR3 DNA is TGTGCCAGCAGCCCTACTCGGGCTGAAGCTTTCTTT.

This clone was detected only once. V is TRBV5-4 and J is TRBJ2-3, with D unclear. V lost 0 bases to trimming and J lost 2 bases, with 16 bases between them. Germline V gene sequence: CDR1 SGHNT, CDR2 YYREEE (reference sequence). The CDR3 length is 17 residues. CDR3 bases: TGTGCCAGCAGCTTGGGCCCTAACAGTAGGTCCACAGATACGCAGTATTTT. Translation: CASSLGPNSRSTDTQYF. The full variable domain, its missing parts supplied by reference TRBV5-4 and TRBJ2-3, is ETGVTQSPTHLIKTRGQQVTLRCSSQSGHNTVSWYQQALGQGPQFIFQYYREEENGRGNFPPRFSGLQFPNYSSELNVNALELDDSALYLCASSLGPNSRSTDTQYFGPGTRLTVL.

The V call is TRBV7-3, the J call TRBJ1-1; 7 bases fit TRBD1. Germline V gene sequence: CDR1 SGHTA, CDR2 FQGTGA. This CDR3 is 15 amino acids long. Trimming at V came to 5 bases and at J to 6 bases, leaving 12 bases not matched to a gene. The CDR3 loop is CASSEGPGTAPEAFF. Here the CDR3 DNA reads TGTGCCAGCAGCGAGGGCCCGGGGACAGCACCTGAAGCTTTCTTT.

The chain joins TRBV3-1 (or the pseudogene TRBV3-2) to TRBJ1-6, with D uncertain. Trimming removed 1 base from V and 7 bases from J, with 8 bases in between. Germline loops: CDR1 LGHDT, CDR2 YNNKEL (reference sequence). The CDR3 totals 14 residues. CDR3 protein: CASSQASKNSPLHF. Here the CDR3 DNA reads TGTGCCAGCAGCCAAGCCAGTAAGAATTCACCCCTCCACTTT.

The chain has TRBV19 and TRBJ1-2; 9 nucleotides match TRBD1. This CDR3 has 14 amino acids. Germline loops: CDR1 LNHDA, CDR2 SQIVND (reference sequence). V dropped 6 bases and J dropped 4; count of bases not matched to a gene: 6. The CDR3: CASRPTGGLYGYTF. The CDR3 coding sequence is TGTGCCAGTAGGCCCACAGGGGGCCTCTATGGCTACACCTTC.

CDR3 coding DNA: TGTGCCAGCAGTGAACTGTTCAGGGGGGAGAGCTATGGCTACACCTTC. Translation: CASSELFRGESYGYTF. The chain joins TRBV25-1 to TRBJ1-2; 7 nucleotides align to TRBD1. This CDR3 contains 16 residues. Germline V gene data show CDR1 as MGHDK and CDR2 as SYGVNS. The junction had 10 bases not matched to a gene; V was cut back by 2 bases and J by 4 bases.